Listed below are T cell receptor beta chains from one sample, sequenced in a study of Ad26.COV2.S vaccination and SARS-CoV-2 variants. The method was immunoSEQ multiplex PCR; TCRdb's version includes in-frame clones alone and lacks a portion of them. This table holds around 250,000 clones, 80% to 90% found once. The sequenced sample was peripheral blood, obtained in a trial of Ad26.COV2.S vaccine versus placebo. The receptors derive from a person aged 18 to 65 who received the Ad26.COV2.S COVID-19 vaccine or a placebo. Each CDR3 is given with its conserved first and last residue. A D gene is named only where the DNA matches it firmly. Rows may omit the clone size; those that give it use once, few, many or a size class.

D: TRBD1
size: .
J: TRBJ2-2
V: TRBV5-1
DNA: TGCGCCAGCAGCTCCGGGACAGGGGTTTCCGGGGAGCTGTTTTTT
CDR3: CASSSGTGVSGELFF

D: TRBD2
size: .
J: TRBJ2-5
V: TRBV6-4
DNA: TGTGCCAGCAGTGAACTAGCGGGAGGGCCTCAGGGAGAGACCCAGTACTTC
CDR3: CASSELAGGPQGETQYF

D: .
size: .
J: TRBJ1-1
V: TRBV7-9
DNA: TGTGCCAGCAGCCCTACCGGCGGTGAGAACACTGAAGCTTTCTTT
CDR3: CASSPTGGENTEAFF

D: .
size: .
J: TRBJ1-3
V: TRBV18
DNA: TGTGCCAGCTCACCCTCGGGGGCCTCTGGAAACACCATATATTTT
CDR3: CASSPSGASGNTIYF

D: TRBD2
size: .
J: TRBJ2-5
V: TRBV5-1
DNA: TGCGCCAGCAGCTTGGGGGACTACGTTCAAGAGACCCAGTACTTC
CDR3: CASSLGDYVQETQYF

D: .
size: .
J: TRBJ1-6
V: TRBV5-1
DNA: TGCGCCAGCAGCTTGGTTGCCTTATATAATTCACCCCTCCACTTT
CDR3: CASSLVALYNSPLHF

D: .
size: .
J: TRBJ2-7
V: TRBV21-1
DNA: TGTGCCAGCAGCAAAGCCTATCACTCGTGGGGGGTTGCCGAGCAGTACTTC
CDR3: CASSKAYHSWGVAEQYF

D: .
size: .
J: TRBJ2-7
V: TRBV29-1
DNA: TGCAGCGCAATGGACAGGGCGGGGGGCTACGAGCAGTACTTC
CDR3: CSAMDRAGGYEQYF

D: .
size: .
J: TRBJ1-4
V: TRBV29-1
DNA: TGCAGCGTCCTAGGTAGGGGGGAGGGACGTGAAAAACTGTTTTTT
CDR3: CSVLGRGEGREKLFF

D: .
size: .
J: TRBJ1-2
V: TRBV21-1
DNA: TGTGCCAGCAGCTACCGTTGGACAGGGGCCGCCTATGGCTACACCTTC
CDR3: CASSYRWTGAAYGYTF

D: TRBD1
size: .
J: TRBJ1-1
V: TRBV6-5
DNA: TGTGCCAGCAGTTATACAGGGGGCGAAGGGAACACTGAAGCTTTCTTT
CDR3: CASSYTGGEGNTEAFF

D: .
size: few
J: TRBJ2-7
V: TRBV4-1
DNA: TGCGCCAGCAGCCAAGAGCTAGGTGTCCCTAGCTCCTACGAGCAGTACTTC
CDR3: CASSQELGVPSSYEQYF

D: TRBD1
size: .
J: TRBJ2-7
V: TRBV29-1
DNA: TGCAGCGTTGGACCGGACAGGGTTCGCGAGCAGTACTTC
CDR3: CSVGPDRVREQYF

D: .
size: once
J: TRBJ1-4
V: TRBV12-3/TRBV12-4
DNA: TGTGCCAGCCATGGGATCGATGAAAAACTGTTTTTT
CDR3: CASHGIDEKLFF

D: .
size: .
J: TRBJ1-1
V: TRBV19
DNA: TGTGCCAGTAGTATCCTGGGGGGAGGGAACACTGAAGCTTTCTTT
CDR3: CASSILGGGNTEAFF

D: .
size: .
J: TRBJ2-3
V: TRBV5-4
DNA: TGTGCCAGCAGCTCCGGGACGAAAGCCGGAGATACGCAGTATTTT
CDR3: CASSSGTKAGDTQYF

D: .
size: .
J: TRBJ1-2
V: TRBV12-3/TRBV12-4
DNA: TGTGCCAGCAGTTTTACAGTGTATGGCTACACCTTC
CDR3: CASSFTVYGYTF

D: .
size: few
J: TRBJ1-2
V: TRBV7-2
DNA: TGTGCCAGCAGCTTAGACGGCCGGGCACTGGGGGGCTACACCTTC
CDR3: CASSLDGRALGGYTF

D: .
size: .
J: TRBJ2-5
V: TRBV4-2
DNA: TGTGCCAGCAGCCCCAAAGGGGGACACCAAGAGACCCAGTACTTC
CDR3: CASSPKGGHQETQYF

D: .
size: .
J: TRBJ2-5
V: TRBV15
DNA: TGTGCCACCAGCAGAGGGGCGGAAGAGACCCAGTACTTC
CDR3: CATSRGAEETQYF

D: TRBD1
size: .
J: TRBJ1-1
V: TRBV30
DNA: TGTGCCTGGAGTGGACAGGGTTTCCCTATAGCTTTCTTT
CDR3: CAWSGQGFPIAFF

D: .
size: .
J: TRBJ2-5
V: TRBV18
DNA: TGTGCCAGCTCACCGCGTGTGGCAGGCCAAGAGACCCAGTACTTC
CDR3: CASSPRVAGQETQYF

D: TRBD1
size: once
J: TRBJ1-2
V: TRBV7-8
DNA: TGTGCCAGCAGCTACCGACAGGGAATTGGCTATGGCTACACCTTC
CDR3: CASSYRQGIGYGYTF

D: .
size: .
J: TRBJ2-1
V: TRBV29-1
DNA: TGCAGCGTTGAGAACAATGAGCAGTTCTTC
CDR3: CSVENNEQFF

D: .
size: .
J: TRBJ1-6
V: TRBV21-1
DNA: TGTGCCAGCAGCAAAGGGGGTTCACCCCTCCACTTT
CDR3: CASSKGGSPLHF

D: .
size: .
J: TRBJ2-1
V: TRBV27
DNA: TGTGCCAGCAGTTTATGGGGGGATGAGCAGTTCTTC
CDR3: CASSLWGDEQFF

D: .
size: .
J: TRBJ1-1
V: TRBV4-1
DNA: TGCGCCAGCAGCCAAGATATGGAGGAGTTAAAAGCTTTCTTT
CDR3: CASSQDMEELKAFF

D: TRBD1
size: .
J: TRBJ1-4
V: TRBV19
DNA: TGTGCCAGTAGTGCCTGGACAGGAGGAAATGAAAAACTGTTTTTT
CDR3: CASSAWTGGNEKLFF

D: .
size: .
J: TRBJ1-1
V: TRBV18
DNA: TGTGCCAGCTCACCACGGACACCCCAGAACACTGAAGCTTTCTTT
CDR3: CASSPRTPQNTEAFF

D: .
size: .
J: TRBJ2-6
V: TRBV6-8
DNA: TGTGCCAGCAGAGGGACGCAGGGGAGCTCTGGGGCCAACGTCCTGACTTTC
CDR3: CASRGTQGSSGANVLTF

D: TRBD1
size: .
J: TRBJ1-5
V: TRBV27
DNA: TGTGCCAGCAGTCCCTCGACAGGGATCTATCAGCCCCAGCATTTT
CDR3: CASSPSTGIYQPQHF

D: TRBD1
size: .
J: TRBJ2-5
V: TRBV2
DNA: TGTGCCGTCCCACAGGGGGAGCAAGAGACCCAGTACTTC
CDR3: CAVPQGEQETQYF

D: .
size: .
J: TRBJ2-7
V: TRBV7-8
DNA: TGTGCCAGCAGCTTAGTCATGGTTAGGGGATACCACAACGCCCTCTACGAGCAGTACTTC
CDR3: CASSLVMVRGYHNALYEQYF

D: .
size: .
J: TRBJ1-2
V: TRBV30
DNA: TGTGCCGGACCGGGGCCGAATGGCTACACCTTC
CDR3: CAGPGPNGYTF

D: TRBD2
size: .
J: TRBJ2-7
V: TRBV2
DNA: TGTGCCAGCAGTGAGCCGGGCGGGAGGGTTTATGAGCAGTACTTC
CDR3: CASSEPGGRVYEQYF

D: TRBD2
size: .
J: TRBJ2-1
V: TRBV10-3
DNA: TGTGCCATCAGTGAGGCTAGCGGGAGCCTTGAGCAGTTCTTC
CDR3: CAISEASGSLEQFF

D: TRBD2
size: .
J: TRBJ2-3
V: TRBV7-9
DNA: TGTGCCAGCAGCACCCTAGCGGGAGGGCCCACAGATACGCAGTATTTT
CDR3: CASSTLAGGPTDTQYF

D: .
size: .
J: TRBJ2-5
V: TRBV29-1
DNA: TGCAGCGTTGAGCTGTGGGCTAGGCGAGGGACCCAGTACTTC
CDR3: CSVELWARRGTQYF

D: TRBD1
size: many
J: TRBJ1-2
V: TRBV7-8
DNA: TGTGCCAGCAGCTTAGAAGGGGGCCGGGCTAACTATGGCTACACCTTC
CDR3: CASSLEGGRANYGYTF

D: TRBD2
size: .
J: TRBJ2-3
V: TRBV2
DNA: TGTGCCAGCAGACCCGGACTAGCGGGCCCCGGAGATACGCAGTATTTT
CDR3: CASRPGLAGPGDTQYF

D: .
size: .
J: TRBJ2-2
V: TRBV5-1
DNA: TGCGCCAGCAGCTGGGGACACCAGAACACCGGGGAGCTGTTTTTT
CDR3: CASSWGHQNTGELFF

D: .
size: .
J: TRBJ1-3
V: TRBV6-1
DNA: TGTGCCAGCAGTGAAGTAGGCTTAAGAAACACCATATATTTT
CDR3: CASSEVGLRNTIYF

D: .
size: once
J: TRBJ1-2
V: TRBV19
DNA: TGTGCCAGTAGTATAGCGGGGATCTATGGCTACACCTTC
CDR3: CASSIAGIYGYTF

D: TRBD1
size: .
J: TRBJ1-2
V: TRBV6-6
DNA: TGTGCCAGCAGTCCACAGGGGGTTACTAACTATGGCTACACCTTC
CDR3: CASSPQGVTNYGYTF

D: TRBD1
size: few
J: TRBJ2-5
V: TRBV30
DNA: TGTGCCTGGAGTTGGACAGGGCAAGAGACCCAGTACTTC
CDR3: CAWSWTGQETQYF

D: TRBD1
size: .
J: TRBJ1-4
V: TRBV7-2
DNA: TGTGCCAGCAGCCCTACGGGACAGAGTAATGAAAAACTGTTTTTT
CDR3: CASSPTGQSNEKLFF

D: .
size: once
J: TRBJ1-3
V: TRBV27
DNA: TGTGCCAGCAGTTTATCCAGGGGCTCTGGAAACACCATATATTTT
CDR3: CASSLSRGSGNTIYF

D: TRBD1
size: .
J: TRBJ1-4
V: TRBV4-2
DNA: TGTGCCAGCAGCCAAGAAAAACAGGGGAGGGAAAAACTGTTTTTT
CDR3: CASSQEKQGREKLFF

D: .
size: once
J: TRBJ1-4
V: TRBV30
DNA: TGTGCCTGGGAATCGGGCGGGAGAGAAAAACTGTTTTTT
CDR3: CAWESGGREKLFF

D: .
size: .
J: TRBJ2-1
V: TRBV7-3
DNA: TGTGCCAGCAGCTTAAGCACCACCAATGAGCAGTTCTTC
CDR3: CASSLSTTNEQFF

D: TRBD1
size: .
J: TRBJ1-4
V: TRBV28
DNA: TGTGCCAGCAGTATCCCGGGACAGGGTCCGTTTTTT
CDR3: CASSIPGQGPFF

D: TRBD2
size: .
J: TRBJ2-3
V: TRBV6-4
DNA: TGTGCCAGCAGTGACTCGACTAGCGGGGAATCAGATACGCAGTATTTT
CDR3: CASSDSTSGESDTQYF

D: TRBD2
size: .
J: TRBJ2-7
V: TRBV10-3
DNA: TGTGCCATCAGTGGGGCTAGCGGGGGAACCTACGAGCAGTACTTC
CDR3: CAISGASGGTYEQYF

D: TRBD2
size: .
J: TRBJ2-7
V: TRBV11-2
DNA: TGTGCCAGCAGCTTAGATCGGGGGGGGCTATACGAGCAGTACTTC
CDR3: CASSLDRGGLYEQYF

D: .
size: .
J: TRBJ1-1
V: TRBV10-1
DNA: TGCGCCAGCAGTGACCCTCTTTTAAGCAATTTCTTT
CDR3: CASSDPLLSNFF

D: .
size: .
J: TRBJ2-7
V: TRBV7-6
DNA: TGTGCCAGCAGCTTAGAGGTAGGGGGCTCCTACGAGCAGTACTTC
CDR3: CASSLEVGGSYEQYF

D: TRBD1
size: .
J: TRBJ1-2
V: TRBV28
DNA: TGTGCCAGCAGTTCGGGGGACAGGGGGAACTATGGCTACACCTTC
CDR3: CASSSGDRGNYGYTF

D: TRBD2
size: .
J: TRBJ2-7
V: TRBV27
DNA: TGTGCCAGCTCCCGTGGGGGGGCTAGCGGGAGGTTATTACTGTACGAGCAGTACTTC
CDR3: CASSRGGASGRLLLYEQYF